The 2 T cell receptor beta chains reported below all come from one sample, sequenced in a study of cytotoxic CD8 clonotypes in ibrutinib-treated CLL. Measured with immunoSEQ multiplex PCR; TCRdb has only the in-frame clones, and not every one. This table has a few hundred thousand clones, over 60% appearing once. Sample: PBMCs, taken after 36 months of ibrutinib treatment. The receptors originated from a human donor with chronic lymphocytic leukemia.

A few counts support this clone. The chain employs TRBV7-6 and TRBJ2-2; possibly TRBD1 or TRBD2 for D (5 bases each). The CDR3 spans 15 residues. V dropped 0 bases and J dropped 4 bases, with 9 bases sitting between them. Germline assignment: CDR1 SGHVS and CDR2 FNYEAQ. For the CDR3, the DNA is TGTGCCAGCAGCTTAGCGGGGGTGGTCACCGGGGAGCTGTTTTTT. Amino acid sequence: CASSLAGVVTGELFF.

The chain couples TRBV9 to TRBJ2-5; TRBD1 aligns across 7 bases. J gave up 5 bases and V 0 bases, and 7 bases lay outside the gene matches. The CDR3 is made up of 15 amino acids. Looked up from germline, CDR1 is SGDLS and CDR2 is YYNGEE. The CDR3 nucleotides are TGTGCCAGCAGCGTAGAAGGGGGCATGGGTGAGACCCAGTACTTC. It encodes CASSVEGGMGETQYF.